Listed below are T cell receptor beta chains from one sample, sequenced in a study of T-cell memory formation after mild COVID-19. TCRdb independently ran MiXCR on the 5' RACE reads; one entry per CDR3 protein. This sample has around 99,000 distinct CDR3 sequences, with 13% to 15% found just once. Material for sequencing was PBMCs or a T cell subset sorted from them (not recorded which). These receptors were collected from a man younger than 35 who had mild COVID-19 (a few samples of this study predate the infection). Cell type and time point are not known. Each CDR3 is given without its conserved first and last residue. The order of the fields is V gene, CDR3 protein.

V: TRBV4-2; CDR3: ASSQLVPGGNYGYT
V: TRBV9; CDR3: ASTGDGETQY
V: TRBV4-1; CDR3: ASSPRAGSQKPQH
V: TRBV12-3/TRBV12-4; CDR3: ASSPDGAQETQY
V: TRBV6-2/TRBV6-3; CDR3: ASSADHRVSGELF
V: TRBV4-2; CDR3: ASSSWGSEQY
V: TRBV4-2; CDR3: ASSGGGDEQF
V: TRBV10-2; CDR3: AGGVQF
V: TRBV5-1; CDR3: ASSLDGPSTDTQY
V: TRBV4-3; CDR3: ASSQVPFSGNTIY
V: TRBV12-3/TRBV12-4; CDR3: ASSLTGGPDTQY
V: TRBV5-5; CDR3: ASSRDPLRSDEQF
V: TRBV9; CDR3: ASSPSGYPTDTQY
V: TRBV20-1; CDR3: SAARTSGGKDTQY
V: TRBV20-1; CDR3: SPIPALSGNTIY
V: TRBV30; CDR3: AWSHGNTEAF
V: TRBV7-3; CDR3: ASSLTSGVADTQY
V: TRBV6-6; CDR3: ASTQGWGNQPQH
V: TRBV5-1; CDR3: ASSPTRMSDTQY
V: TRBV5-4; CDR3: ASSFWTLDNEQF
V: TRBV7-2; CDR3: ASSLETTGELF
V: TRBV7-3; CDR3: ASSLSGRGGTEAF
V: TRBV5-5; CDR3: ASSLGPLSVYNSPLH
V: TRBV7-9; CDR3: ASSPGGAYT
V: TRBV5-1; CDR3: ASSLLSSSSTDTQY
V: TRBV29-1; CDR3: SVEVAGYENEQF
V: TRBV4-3; CDR3: ASSQGREGAAEAF
V: TRBV7-8; CDR3: ASSLGSYGESTDTQY